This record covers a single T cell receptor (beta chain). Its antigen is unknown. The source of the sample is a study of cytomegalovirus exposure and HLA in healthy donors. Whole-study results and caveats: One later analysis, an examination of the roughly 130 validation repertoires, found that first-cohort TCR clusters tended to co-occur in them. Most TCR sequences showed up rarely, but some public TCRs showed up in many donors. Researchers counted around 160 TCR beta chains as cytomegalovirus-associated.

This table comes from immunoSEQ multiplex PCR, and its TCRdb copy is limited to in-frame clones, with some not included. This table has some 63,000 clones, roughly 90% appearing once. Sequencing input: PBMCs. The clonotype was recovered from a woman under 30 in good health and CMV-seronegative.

This chain's CDR3 is CASTLKRGYEQYF. The CDR3, as DNA: TGTGCCAGCACCCTTAAAAGAGGTTACGAGCAGTACTTC. This chain joins TRBV28 and TRBJ2-7; no clear D. Germline CDR1 reads MDHEN; CDR2 reads SYDVKM. The CDR3 runs to 13 residues. Trimming removed 7 bases from V and 4 bases from J, with 14 bases in between.